These T cell receptor beta chains were read from a single sample in a study of blood T cell repertoires in COVID-19. Sequencing used immunoSEQ multiplex PCR; TCRdb keeps in-frame clones, though not all of them. The sample lists 79,000 or so clones, over 80% occurring once. Specimen: peripheral blood. These receptors were taken from a human donor in a cohort sampled during active COVID-19. Both conserved end residues are part of each CDR3. The D gene is left open where the match is weak. Clone size is shown for a subset of rows, as once, few, many or a class of expanded clone.

j_gene: TRBJ2-4
v_gene: TRBV7-9
d_gene: TRBD2
abundance: once
CDR3nt: TGTGCCAGCAGCTTCGTGACTAGCGGGGAAAACATTCAGTACTTC
CDR3aa: CASSFVTSGENIQYF

j_gene: TRBJ2-7
v_gene: TRBV5-1
d_gene: TRBD1
abundance: NA
CDR3nt: TGCGCCAGCAGCGTATTAGCGGGACAGGGGGACGAGCAGTACTTC
CDR3aa: CASSVLAGQGDEQYF

j_gene: TRBJ2-1
v_gene: TRBV7-9
d_gene: TRBD2
abundance: NA
CDR3nt: TGTGCCAGCAGCTTTAGCGGGAGGGCCCATGAGCAGTTCTTC
CDR3aa: CASSFSGRAHEQFF

j_gene: TRBJ2-3
v_gene: TRBV3-1/TRBV3-2
d_gene: NA
abundance: NA
CDR3nt: TGTGCCAGCAGCCAAAGACTTAGCACAGATACGCAGTATTTT
CDR3aa: CASSQRLSTDTQYF

j_gene: TRBJ2-7
v_gene: TRBV7-9
d_gene: TRBD1
abundance: few
CDR3nt: TGTGCCAGCAGACGCCGGGACAGTAACGAGCAGTACTTC
CDR3aa: CASRRRDSNEQYF

j_gene: TRBJ2-5
v_gene: TRBV27
d_gene: TRBD1
abundance: NA
CDR3nt: TGTGCCAGCAGTTTAGCCGGGACAGGGGGAGAGACCCAGTACTTC
CDR3aa: CASSLAGTGGETQYF

j_gene: TRBJ2-5
v_gene: TRBV5-6
d_gene: NA
abundance: NA
CDR3nt: TGTGCCAGCAGCTTGAGGTCAGGGGAAGAGACCCAGTACTTC
CDR3aa: CASSLRSGEETQYF

j_gene: TRBJ1-2
v_gene: TRBV28
d_gene: TRBD1
abundance: NA
CDR3nt: TGTGCCAGCAGTCCCCGGGACAGATATGGCTACACCTTC
CDR3aa: CASSPRDRYGYTF

j_gene: TRBJ2-7
v_gene: TRBV27
d_gene: TRBD2
abundance: NA
CDR3nt: TGTGCCAGCAGCCCCCGGACTAGCGTCTACGAGCAGTACTTC
CDR3aa: CASSPRTSVYEQYF

j_gene: TRBJ1-1
v_gene: TRBV19
d_gene: TRBD1
abundance: NA
CDR3nt: TGTGCCAGTAGTTCAGCTGGGACAGGTCGGAACACTGAAGCTTTCTTT
CDR3aa: CASSSAGTGRNTEAFF

j_gene: TRBJ1-3
v_gene: TRBV3-1/TRBV3-2
d_gene: NA
abundance: NA
CDR3nt: TGTGCCAGCAGCCGAAGGGGCGCGGGAAACACCATATATTTT
CDR3aa: CASSRRGAGNTIYF

j_gene: TRBJ1-5
v_gene: TRBV28
d_gene: TRBD1
abundance: few
CDR3nt: TGTGCCAGCAGTTCTTCCGGGACAGGGTATCAGCCCCAGCATTTT
CDR3aa: CASSSSGTGYQPQHF

j_gene: TRBJ2-3
v_gene: TRBV12-3/TRBV12-4
d_gene: NA
abundance: NA
CDR3nt: TGTGCCAGCAGTTTATCCCGGGATACGCAGTATTTT
CDR3aa: CASSLSRDTQYF

j_gene: TRBJ1-1
v_gene: TRBV7-9
d_gene: TRBD1
abundance: NA
CDR3nt: TGTGCCAGCAGCCCCGACAGGGGGCGAAGTACTGAAGCTTTCTTT
CDR3aa: CASSPDRGRSTEAFF

j_gene: TRBJ1-6
v_gene: TRBV3-1/TRBV3-2
d_gene: TRBD1
abundance: NA
CDR3nt: TGTGCCAGCAGCCAAACCGGGACAGGGAATTCACCCCTCCACTTT
CDR3aa: CASSQTGTGNSPLHF

j_gene: TRBJ2-7
v_gene: TRBV11-2
d_gene: TRBD1
abundance: NA
CDR3nt: TGTGCCAGCAGCCGGACAGGTTTGGCGTACGAGCAGTACTTC
CDR3aa: CASSRTGLAYEQYF

j_gene: TRBJ1-2
v_gene: TRBV6-5
d_gene: NA
abundance: NA
CDR3nt: TGTGCCAGCAGTTCCTCAGGGGAAGAGTACTATGGCTACACCTTC
CDR3aa: CASSSSGEEYYGYTF

j_gene: TRBJ2-1
v_gene: TRBV10-3
d_gene: NA
abundance: NA
CDR3nt: TGTGCCATACGGGACTCCTCTTACAATGAGCAGTTCTTC
CDR3aa: CAIRDSSYNEQFF

j_gene: TRBJ1-2
v_gene: TRBV27
d_gene: NA
abundance: NA
CDR3nt: TGTGCCAGCAGTGCGACAGGCCGGGACCTTTATGGCTACACCTTC
CDR3aa: CASSATGRDLYGYTF

j_gene: TRBJ2-7
v_gene: TRBV19
d_gene: NA
abundance: NA
CDR3nt: TGTGCCAGTAGTAACATTTTCTACGAGCAGTACTTC
CDR3aa: CASSNIFYEQYF

j_gene: TRBJ1-1
v_gene: TRBV28
d_gene: NA
abundance: NA
CDR3nt: TGTGCCAGCAGTTTGGGAGTTGAAGCTTTCTTT
CDR3aa: CASSLGVEAFF

j_gene: TRBJ1-1
v_gene: TRBV30
d_gene: TRBD1
abundance: NA
CDR3nt: TGTGCCTGGACCAAGGGACAGGGATGGACTGAAGCTTTCTTT
CDR3aa: CAWTKGQGWTEAFF

j_gene: TRBJ2-2
v_gene: TRBV19
d_gene: TRBD1
abundance: NA
CDR3nt: TGTGCCAGTAGTCAGGGGGTTGGTTTCACCGGGGAGCTGTTTTTT
CDR3aa: CASSQGVGFTGELFF

j_gene: TRBJ2-7
v_gene: TRBV28
d_gene: NA
abundance: once
CDR3nt: TGTGCCAGCACCCTAGACGGGGAAAGGTACGAGCAGTACTTC
CDR3aa: CASTLDGERYEQYF

j_gene: TRBJ1-3
v_gene: TRBV15
d_gene: NA
abundance: NA
CDR3nt: TGTGCCACCAGCAGCCCGACCGGGAGCTCTGGAAACACCATATATTTT
CDR3aa: CATSSPTGSSGNTIYF

j_gene: TRBJ2-5
v_gene: TRBV27
d_gene: TRBD2
abundance: NA
CDR3nt: TGTGCCAGCAGTTTATGGGCTAGCGGGAAATTGGAGACCCAGTACTTC
CDR3aa: CASSLWASGKLETQYF

j_gene: TRBJ2-7
v_gene: TRBV2
d_gene: TRBD2
abundance: NA
CDR3nt: TGTGCCAGCAGTGGTTCACTAGCGGGATCGAGCGAGCAGTACTTC
CDR3aa: CASSGSLAGSSEQYF

j_gene: TRBJ1-5
v_gene: TRBV19
d_gene: NA
abundance: NA
CDR3nt: TGTGCCAGTAGTATGGCTGGGCCTGACAATCAGCCCCAGCATTTT
CDR3aa: CASSMAGPDNQPQHF

j_gene: TRBJ1-2
v_gene: TRBV15
d_gene: NA
abundance: NA
CDR3nt: TGTGCCACCAGCAGAGATCAACTTGGCTATGGCTACACCTTC
CDR3aa: CATSRDQLGYGYTF

j_gene: TRBJ2-3
v_gene: TRBV6-6
d_gene: NA
abundance: NA
CDR3nt: TGTGCCAGCAGTTACTCGAGGGCCTCCTCAGATACGCAGTATTTT
CDR3aa: CASSYSRASSDTQYF

j_gene: TRBJ2-1
v_gene: TRBV19
d_gene: TRBD2
abundance: NA
CDR3nt: TGTGCCAGTAGTATTGGGACTAGCAACAATGAGCAGTTCTTC
CDR3aa: CASSIGTSNNEQFF

j_gene: TRBJ2-2
v_gene: TRBV2
d_gene: TRBD2
abundance: NA
CDR3nt: TGTGCCAGCGGGGGACTAGCGGGAGACACCGGGGAGCTGTTTTTT
CDR3aa: CASGGLAGDTGELFF

j_gene: TRBJ2-1
v_gene: TRBV12-2
d_gene: NA
abundance: NA
CDR3nt: TGTGCAAGTCGCTTAGGGAGCGGGGAGTACAATGAGCAGTTCTTC
CDR3aa: CASRLGSGEYNEQFF

j_gene: TRBJ1-4
v_gene: TRBV5-1
d_gene: NA
abundance: NA
CDR3nt: TGCGCCAGCAGTTTTGGGGCGCTGGGCTCAGGTTTCGGTGAAAAACTGTTTTTT
CDR3aa: CASSFGALGSGFGEKLFF

j_gene: TRBJ2-1
v_gene: TRBV7-6
d_gene: TRBD2
abundance: few
CDR3nt: TGTGCCAGCAGCTTAGGCGGGGGAGTCGGCTACAATGAGCAGTTCTTC
CDR3aa: CASSLGGGVGYNEQFF

j_gene: TRBJ2-5
v_gene: TRBV5-5
d_gene: NA
abundance: NA
CDR3nt: TGTGCCAGCAGCTTGGAACAGGGTGGGACGTGGACCCAGTACTTC
CDR3aa: CASSLEQGGTWTQYF

j_gene: TRBJ1-5
v_gene: TRBV18
d_gene: NA
abundance: NA
CDR3nt: TGTGCCAGCTCACCTGCGGGGTGGGGGCAGCCCCAGCATTTT
CDR3aa: CASSPAGWGQPQHF

j_gene: TRBJ2-4
v_gene: TRBV19
d_gene: NA
abundance: NA
CDR3nt: TGTGCCACCGTCTCGAACGGGGGGCTGGCCAAAAACATTCAGTACTTC
CDR3aa: CATVSNGGLAKNIQYF

j_gene: TRBJ1-3
v_gene: TRBV28
d_gene: NA
abundance: NA
CDR3nt: TGTGCCAGCTGTACCGGGACACTCGAACCCCTCTTTGGAAACACCATATATTTT
CDR3aa: CASCTGTLEPLFGNTIYF

j_gene: TRBJ1-1
v_gene: TRBV7-9
d_gene: TRBD1
abundance: NA
CDR3nt: TGTGCCAGCAGCTCCCGACAGGGGGAAGCTTTCTTT
CDR3aa: CASSSRQGEAFF

j_gene: TRBJ1-4
v_gene: TRBV7-3
d_gene: TRBD1
abundance: NA
CDR3nt: TGTGCCAGCAGCTTCAGGGGGGCCTCTAATGAAAAACTGTTTTTT
CDR3aa: CASSFRGASNEKLFF

j_gene: TRBJ1-6
v_gene: TRBV6-5
d_gene: NA
abundance: NA
CDR3nt: TGTGCCACCAAGGAGGAAGGCTATAATTCACCCCTCCACTTT
CDR3aa: CATKEEGYNSPLHF

j_gene: TRBJ2-2
v_gene: TRBV2
d_gene: TRBD1
abundance: NA
CDR3nt: TGTGCCAGCAAGAGGAGACAGGGGAACACCGGGGAGCTGTTTTTT
CDR3aa: CASKRRQGNTGELFF

j_gene: TRBJ2-1
v_gene: TRBV6-6
d_gene: NA
abundance: NA
CDR3nt: TGTGCCAGCAGTTACCCGAGAGGCCCTCAAAGCGATGAGCAGTTCTTC
CDR3aa: CASSYPRGPQSDEQFF

j_gene: TRBJ2-4
v_gene: TRBV2
d_gene: NA
abundance: NA
CDR3nt: TGTGCCAGCTCACAGGGTTCCAAAAACATTCAGTACTTC
CDR3aa: CASSQGSKNIQYF

j_gene: TRBJ2-2
v_gene: TRBV4-1
d_gene: TRBD1
abundance: NA
CDR3nt: TGCGCCAGCAGCGACCCGGGACAGGCAAACACCGGGGAGCTGTTTTTT
CDR3aa: CASSDPGQANTGELFF

j_gene: TRBJ1-1
v_gene: TRBV7-9
d_gene: NA
abundance: NA
CDR3nt: TGTGCCAGCAGCTTACCTAACCGGGGAGCCCTTGAAGCTTTCTTT
CDR3aa: CASSLPNRGALEAFF

j_gene: TRBJ1-2
v_gene: TRBV7-9
d_gene: NA
abundance: NA
CDR3nt: TGTGCCAGCAGCGTGGACGGAGGGGCGGGCTACACCTTC
CDR3aa: CASSVDGGAGYTF